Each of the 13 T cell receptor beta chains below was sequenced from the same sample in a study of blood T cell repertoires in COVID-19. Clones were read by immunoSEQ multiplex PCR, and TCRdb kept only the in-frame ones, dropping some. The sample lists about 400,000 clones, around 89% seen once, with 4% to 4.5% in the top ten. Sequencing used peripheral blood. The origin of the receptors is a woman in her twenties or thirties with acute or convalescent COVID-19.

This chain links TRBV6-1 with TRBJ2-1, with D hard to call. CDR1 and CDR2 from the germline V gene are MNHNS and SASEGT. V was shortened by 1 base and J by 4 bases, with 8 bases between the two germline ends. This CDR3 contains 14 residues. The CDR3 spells CASSEGERYNEQFF. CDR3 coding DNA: TGTGCCAGCAGTGAAGGTGAACGGTACAATGAGCAGTTCTTC.

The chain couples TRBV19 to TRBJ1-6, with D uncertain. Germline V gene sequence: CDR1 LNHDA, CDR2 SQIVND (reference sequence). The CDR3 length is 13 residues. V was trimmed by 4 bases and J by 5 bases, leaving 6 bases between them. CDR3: CASSTPDNSPLHF. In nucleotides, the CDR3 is TGTGCCAGTAGTACCCCGGATAATTCACCCCTCCACTTT.

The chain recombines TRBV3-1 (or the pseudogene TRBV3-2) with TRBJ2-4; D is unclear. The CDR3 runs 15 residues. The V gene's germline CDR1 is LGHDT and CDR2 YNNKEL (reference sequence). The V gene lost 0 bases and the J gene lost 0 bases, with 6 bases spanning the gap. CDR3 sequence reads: CASSQEGVAKNIQYF. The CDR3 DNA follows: TGTGCCAGCAGCCAAGAGGGCGTAGCCAAAAACATTCAGTACTTC.

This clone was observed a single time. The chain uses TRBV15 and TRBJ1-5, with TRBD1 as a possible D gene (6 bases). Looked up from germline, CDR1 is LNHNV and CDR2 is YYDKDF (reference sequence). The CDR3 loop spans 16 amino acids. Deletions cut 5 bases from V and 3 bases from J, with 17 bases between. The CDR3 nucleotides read TGTGCCACCAGCGCCGGGGGGCAGGGTGACAATCAGCCCCAGCATTTT. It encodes CATSAGGQGDNQPQHF.

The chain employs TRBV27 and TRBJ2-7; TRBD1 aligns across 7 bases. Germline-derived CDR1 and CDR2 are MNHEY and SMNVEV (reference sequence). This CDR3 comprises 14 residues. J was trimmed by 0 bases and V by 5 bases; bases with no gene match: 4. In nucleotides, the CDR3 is TGTGCCAGCAGTCAGGACAGGAGCTCCTACGAGCAGTACTTC. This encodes CASSQDRSSYEQYF.

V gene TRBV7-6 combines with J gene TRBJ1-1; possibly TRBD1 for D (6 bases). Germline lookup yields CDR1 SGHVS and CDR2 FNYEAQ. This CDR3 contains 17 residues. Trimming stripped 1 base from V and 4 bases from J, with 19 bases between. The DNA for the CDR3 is TGTGCCAGCAGCTTAGGTCCCCAGGGGCCGGGTGGCACTGAAGCTTTCTTT. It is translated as CASSLGPQGPGGTEAFF.

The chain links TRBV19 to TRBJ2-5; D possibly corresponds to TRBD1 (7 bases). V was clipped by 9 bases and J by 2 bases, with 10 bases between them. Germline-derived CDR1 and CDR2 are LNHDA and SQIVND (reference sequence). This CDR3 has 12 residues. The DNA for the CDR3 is TGTGCCAGCGGGGGACAGCAAGAGACCCAGTACTTC. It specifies CASGGQQETQYF.

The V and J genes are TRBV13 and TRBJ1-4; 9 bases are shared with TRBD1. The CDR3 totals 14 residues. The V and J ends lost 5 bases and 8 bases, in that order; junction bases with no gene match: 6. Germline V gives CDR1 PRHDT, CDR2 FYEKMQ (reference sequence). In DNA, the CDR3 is TGTGCCAGCAGCGAAGACAGGGGGAGAGAAAAACTGTTTTTT. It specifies CASSEDRGREKLFF.

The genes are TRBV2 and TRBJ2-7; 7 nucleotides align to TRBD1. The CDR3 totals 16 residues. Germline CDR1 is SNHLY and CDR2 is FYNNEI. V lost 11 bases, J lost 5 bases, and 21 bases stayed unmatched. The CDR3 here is CAQQISIRQGGDEQYF. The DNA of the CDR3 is TGTGCCCAGCAAATCTCTATAAGACAGGGTGGCGACGAGCAGTACTTC.

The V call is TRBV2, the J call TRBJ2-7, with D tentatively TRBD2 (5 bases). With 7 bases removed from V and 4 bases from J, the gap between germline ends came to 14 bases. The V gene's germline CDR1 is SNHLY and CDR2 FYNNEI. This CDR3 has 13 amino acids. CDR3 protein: CASIGEGTYEQYF. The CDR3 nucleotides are TGTGCCAGCATCGGAGAGGGAACATACGAGCAGTACTTC. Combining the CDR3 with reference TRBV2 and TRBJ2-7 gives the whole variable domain EPEVTQTPSHQVTQMGQEVILRCVPISNHLYFYWYRQILGQKVEFLVSFYNNEISEKSEIFDDQFSVERPDGSNFTLKIRSTKLEDSAMYFCASIGEGTYEQYFGPGTRLTVT.

In DNA form, the CDR3 reads TGTGCCAGCAGCACCGGACACCTTGTTTTCAATGAGCAGTTCTTC. It is translated as CASSTGHLVFNEQFF. The genes are TRBV6-5 and TRBJ2-1; possibly TRBD1 for D (5 bases). Deletions cut 6 bases from V and 6 bases from J, with 18 bases between. CDR3 size: 15 residues. Germline loops: CDR1 MNHEY, CDR2 SVGAGI.

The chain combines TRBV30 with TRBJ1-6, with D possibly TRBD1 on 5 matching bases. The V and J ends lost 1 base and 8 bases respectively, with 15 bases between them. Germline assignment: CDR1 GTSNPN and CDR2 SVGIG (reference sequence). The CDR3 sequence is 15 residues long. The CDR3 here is CAWSAPRVSDSPLHF. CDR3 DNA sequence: TGTGCCTGGAGTGCCCCCAGGGTTTCGGATTCACCCCTCCACTTT.

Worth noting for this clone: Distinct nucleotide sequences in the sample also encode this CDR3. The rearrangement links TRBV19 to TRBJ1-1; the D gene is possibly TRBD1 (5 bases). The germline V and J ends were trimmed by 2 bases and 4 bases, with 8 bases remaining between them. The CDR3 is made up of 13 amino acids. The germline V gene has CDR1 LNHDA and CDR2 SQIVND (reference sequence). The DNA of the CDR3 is TGTGCCAGTAGTATACAGGGAAGCACTGAAGCTTTCTTT. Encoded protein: CASSIQGSTEAFF. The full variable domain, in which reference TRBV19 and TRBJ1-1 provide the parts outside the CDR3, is DGGITQSPKYLFRKEGQNVTLSCEQNLNHDAMYWYRQDPGQGLRLIYYSQIVNDFQKGDIAEGYSVSREKKESFPLTVTSAQKNPTAFYLCASSIQGSTEAFFGQGTRLTVV.